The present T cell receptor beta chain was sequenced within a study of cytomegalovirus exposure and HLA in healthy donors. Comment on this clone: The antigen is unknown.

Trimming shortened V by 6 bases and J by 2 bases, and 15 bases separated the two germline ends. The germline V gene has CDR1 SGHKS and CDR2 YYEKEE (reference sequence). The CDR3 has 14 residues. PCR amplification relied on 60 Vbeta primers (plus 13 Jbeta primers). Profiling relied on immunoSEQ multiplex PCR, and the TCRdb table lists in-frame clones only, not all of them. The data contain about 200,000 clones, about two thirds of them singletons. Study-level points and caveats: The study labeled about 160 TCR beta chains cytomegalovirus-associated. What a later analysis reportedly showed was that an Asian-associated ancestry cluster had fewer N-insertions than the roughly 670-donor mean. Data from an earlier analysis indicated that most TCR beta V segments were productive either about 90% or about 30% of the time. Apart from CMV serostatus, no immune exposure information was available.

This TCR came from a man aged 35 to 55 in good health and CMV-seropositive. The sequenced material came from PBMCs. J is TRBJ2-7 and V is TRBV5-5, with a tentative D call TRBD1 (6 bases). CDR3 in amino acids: CASINMTGPYEQYF. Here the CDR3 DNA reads TGTGCCAGCATCAACATGACAGGACCCTACGAGCAGTACTTC.